This T cell receptor (beta chain) stems from a study of PD-1 blockade in classical Hodgkin lymphoma. No patient escaped relapse after autologous stem cell transplantation, and brentuximab vedotin exposure varied. As concerns this clone: Its antigen remains unknown.

This table comes from immunoSEQ multiplex PCR, and its TCRdb copy is limited to in-frame clones, with some not included. The repertoire holds about 46,000 clones, with over 70% as singletons. Study observations and caveats: Patients with a complete response exhibited baseline diversity comparable to newly diagnosed patients.

This CDR3 comprises 12 residues. In germline, CDR1 is SGHRS, CDR2 YFSETQ. Trimming removed 4 bases at V and 15 bases at J, with 17 bases between. This receptor was taken from a human donor with classical Hodgkin lymphoma. This chain uses TRBV5-1 with TRBJ2-1; tentative D call: TRBD2 (7 bases). Specimen: peripheral blood mononuclear cells (PBMCs), collected at baseline. CDR3 bases: TGCGCCAGCAGCCAGGGGTCAGGGGAGGGGTTCTTC. This translates into CASSQGSGEGFF. Supplemented by reference TRBV5-1 and TRBJ2-1, the full variable domain reads KAGVTQTPRYLIKTRGQQVTLSCSPISGHRSVSWYQQTPGQGLQFLFEYFSETQRNKGNFPGRFSGRQFSNSRSEMNVSTLELGDSALYLCASSQGSGEGFFGPGTRLTVL.